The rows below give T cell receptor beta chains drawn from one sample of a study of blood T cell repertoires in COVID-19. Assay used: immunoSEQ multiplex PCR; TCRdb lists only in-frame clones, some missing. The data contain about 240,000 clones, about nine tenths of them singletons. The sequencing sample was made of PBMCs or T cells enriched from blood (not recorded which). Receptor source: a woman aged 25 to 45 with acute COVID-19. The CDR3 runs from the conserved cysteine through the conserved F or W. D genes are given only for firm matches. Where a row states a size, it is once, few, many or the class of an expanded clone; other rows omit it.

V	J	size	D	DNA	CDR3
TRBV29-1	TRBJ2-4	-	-	TGCAGCGTTGCAGGGGAGGGGGGGAACATTCAGTACTTC	CSVAGEGGNIQYF
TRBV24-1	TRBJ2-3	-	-	TGTGCCACCAGTGGTGGCTTCGCGGGCACAGATACGCAGTATTTT	CATSGGFAGTDTQYF
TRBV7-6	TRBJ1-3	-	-	TGTGCCAGCAGTCTTACTAGGAGCTCTGGAAACACCATATATTTT	CASSLTRSSGNTIYF
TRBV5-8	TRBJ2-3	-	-	TGTGCCAGCAGCAAGGCTCGGGAACGCACAGATACGCAGTATTTT	CASSKARERTDTQYF
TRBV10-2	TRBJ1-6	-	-	TGCGCCAGCAGTGAAGCTTACTCCTATAATTCACCCCTCCACTTT	CASSEAYSYNSPLHF
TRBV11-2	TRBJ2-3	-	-	TGTGCCAGCAGCCTACGACCCCCAACAGGGACCGGCACAGATACGCAGTATTTT	CASSLRPPTGTGTDTQYF
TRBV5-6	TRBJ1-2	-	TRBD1	TGTGCCAGCAGCTCCGCGGACAGGGCTAACTATGGCTACACCTTC	CASSSADRANYGYTF
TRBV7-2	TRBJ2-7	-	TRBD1	TGTGCCAGCAGCCCCTCCGGGCGAGGGGGCGCCTGGGGGTTAGAGCAGTACTTC	CASSPSGRGGAWGLEQYF
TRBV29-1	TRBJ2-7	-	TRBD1	TGCAGCGCCCGGACAGGGGGGAACTACGAGCAGTACTTC	CSARTGGNYEQYF
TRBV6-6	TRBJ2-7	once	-	TGTGCCAGCAGTTACTCGAGCTCCTACGAGCAGTACTTC	CASSYSSSYEQYF
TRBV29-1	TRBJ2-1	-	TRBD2	TGCAGCGTTGAACATAGCGGGGGGGCAGGGAATGAGCAGTTCTTC	CSVEHSGGAGNEQFF
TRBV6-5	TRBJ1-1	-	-	TGTGCCAGCAGTTACTCGAGTAGGGGGAACACTGAAGCTTTCTTT	CASSYSSRGNTEAFF
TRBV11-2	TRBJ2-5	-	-	TGTGCCAGCCGGCGTGCTTTCCGAACGGGAGAGACCCAGTACTTC	CASRRAFRTGETQYF
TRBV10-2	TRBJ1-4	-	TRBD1	TGCGCCAGCAGAGTGGACAGGGACGAAAAACTGTTTTTT	CASRVDRDEKLFF
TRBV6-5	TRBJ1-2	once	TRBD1	TGTGCCAGCAGTTTCGCCGGGACAGCTAACTATGGCTACACCTTC	CASSFAGTANYGYTF
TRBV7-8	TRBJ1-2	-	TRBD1	TGTGCCAGCAGCCCCGAGGGGGGACAGACTAACTATGGCTACACCTTC	CASSPEGGQTNYGYTF
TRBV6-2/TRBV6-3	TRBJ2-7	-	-	TGTGCCAGCAGTTCTACCCCGGACAGACGAAACTACGAGCAGTACTTC	CASSSTPDRRNYEQYF
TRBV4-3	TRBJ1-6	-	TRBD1	TGCGCCAGCAGCCTAGCGACAGGGGCGGATAATTCACCCCTCCACTTT	CASSLATGADNSPLHF
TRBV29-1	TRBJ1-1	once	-	TGCAGCGCCAGGGCAGCAGACCAAAAACTCTCAATGAACACTGAAGCTTTCTTT	CSARAADQKLSMNTEAFF
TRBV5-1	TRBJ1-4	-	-	TGCGCCAGCAGCGTGACAGGCCTACCTAATGAAAAACTGTTTTTT	CASSVTGLPNEKLFF
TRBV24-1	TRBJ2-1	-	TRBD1	TGTGCCACCAGTGACCCTGGGACAGGTGAGCAGTTCTTC	CATSDPGTGEQFF
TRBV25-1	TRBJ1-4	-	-	TGTGCCAGCAGTGAATACGAGAGATCTAATGAAAAACTGTTTTTT	CASSEYERSNEKLFF
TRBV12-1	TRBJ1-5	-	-	TGTGCCAGCAGCTTGCCAGGGGATAGCAATCAGCCCCAGCATTTT	CASSLPGDSNQPQHF
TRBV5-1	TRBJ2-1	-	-	TGCGCCAGCAGCTTTTCACACGGAATACAAAGGGGTGGTGAGCAGTTCTTC	CASSFSHGIQRGGEQFF
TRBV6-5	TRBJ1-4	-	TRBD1	TGTGCCAGCAGTCCTCTCGACAGGGGTGGGAAGGAACTGTTTTTT	CASSPLDRGGKELFF
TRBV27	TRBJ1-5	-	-	TGTGCCAGCAGGCCGGACACCCCTAGCAATCAGCCCCAGCATTTT	CASRPDTPSNQPQHF
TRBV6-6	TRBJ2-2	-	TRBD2	TGTGCCAGCAGTCTAGCGGGAGTGGTCGGGGAGCTGTTTTTT	CASSLAGVVGELFF
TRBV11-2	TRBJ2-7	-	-	TGTGCCAGCCTGAAACCCAGCTCCTACGAGCAGTACTTC	CASLKPSSYEQYF
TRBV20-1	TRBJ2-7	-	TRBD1	TGCAGTGCGCACAGGGGCCACGAGCAGTACTTC	CSAHRGHEQYF
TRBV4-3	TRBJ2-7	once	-	TGCGCCAGCAGCCAAGGGGGCGGGGTTGGCTACGAGCAGTACTTC	CASSQGGGVGYEQYF
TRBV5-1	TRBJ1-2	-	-	TGCGCCAGCAGCTCCGGGACATCCGGGGACTATGGCTACACCTTC	CASSSGTSGDYGYTF
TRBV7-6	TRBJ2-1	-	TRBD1	TGTGCCAGCAGCGACCCGGGACAGGGATCCAATGAGCAGTTCTTC	CASSDPGQGSNEQFF
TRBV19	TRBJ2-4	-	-	TGTGCCAGTAGTCTCCGGGAAGAACGGGACATTCAGTACTTC	CASSLREERDIQYF
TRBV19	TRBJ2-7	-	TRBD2	TGTGCCAGTAGTATAGGAACTAGCGGCACCTACGAGCAGTACTTC	CASSIGTSGTYEQYF
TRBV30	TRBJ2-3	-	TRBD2	TGTGCCTGGAGTTCTATGAGACTAGCGGGGGGAGATACGCAGTATTTT	CAWSSMRLAGGDTQYF
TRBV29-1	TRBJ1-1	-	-	TGCAGCGTCGGAGGGGTTATGAACACTGAAGCTTTCTTT	CSVGGVMNTEAFF
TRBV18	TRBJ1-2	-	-	TGTGCCAGCTCACTGTCCGGGACACGCAAGAGGGGCTATGGCTACACCTTC	CASSLSGTRKRGYGYTF
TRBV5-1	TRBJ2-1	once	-	TGCGCCAGCAGCTTGGAGGGAGTGCCCTACAATGAGCAGTTCTTC	CASSLEGVPYNEQFF
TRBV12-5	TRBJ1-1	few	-	TGTGCTAGTGGTCATACAGGATTGAACACTGAAGCTTTCTTT	CASGHTGLNTEAFF
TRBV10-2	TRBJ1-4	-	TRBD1	TGCGCCAGCGGAGGCCGGGACAGGAATGAAAAACTGTTTTTT	CASGGRDRNEKLFF
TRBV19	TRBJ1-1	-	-	TGTGCCAGTAGTATTTCGGGAAGCACTGAAGCTTTCTTT	CASSISGSTEAFF
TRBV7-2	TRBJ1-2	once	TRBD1	TGTGCCAGCAGCTTAGCTTCCCCGGGACAGTCTAACTATGGCTACACCTTC	CASSLASPGQSNYGYTF
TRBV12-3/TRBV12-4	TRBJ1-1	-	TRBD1	TGTGCCAGCAGGTCAGGGGGAGAAGCTTTCTTT	CASRSGGEAFF
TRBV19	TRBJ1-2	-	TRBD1	TGTGCCAGTAGGGTGGACAGGGGTCCCTATGGCTACACCTTC	CASRVDRGPYGYTF
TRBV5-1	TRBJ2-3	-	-	TGCGCCAGCAGCTTGGCCGAGACAACTAGCACAGATACGCAGTATTTT	CASSLAETTSTDTQYF
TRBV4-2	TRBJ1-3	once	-	TGTGCCAGCAGCCAAGACCCAACCGGTGGAAACACCATATATTTT	CASSQDPTGGNTIYF
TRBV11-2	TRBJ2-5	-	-	TGTGCCAGCAGCTTAGTTGGGGGCGGACAAGAGACCCAGTACTTC	CASSLVGGGQETQYF
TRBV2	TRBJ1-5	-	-	TGTGCCAGCAGTGAAATGCGGGGGGCGATAAGGTCTCAGCCCCAGCATTTT	CASSEMRGAIRSQPQHF
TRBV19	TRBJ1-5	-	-	TGTGCCAGTAGCCCCTTAGAGCGGCGTAATCAGCCCCAGCATTTT	CASSPLERRNQPQHF
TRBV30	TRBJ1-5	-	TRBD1	TGTGCCTGGAGTACCAGGGGGGACCAGCCCCAGCATTTT	CAWSTRGDQPQHF
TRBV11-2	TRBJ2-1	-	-	TGTGCCAGCTCGGGGTACCACTCCAATGAGCAGTTCTTC	CASSGYHSNEQFF
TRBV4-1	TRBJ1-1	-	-	TGCGCCAGCAGCCAAGATGGAGAGAACACTGAAGCTTTCTTT	CASSQDGENTEAFF
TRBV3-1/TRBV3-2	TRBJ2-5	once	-	TGTGCCAGCAGCCAACAGGTCGAAGAGACCCAGTACTTC	CASSQQVEETQYF
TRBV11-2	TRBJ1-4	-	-	TGTGCCAGCAGCTTAAACAGAGATGAAAAACTGTTTTTT	CASSLNRDEKLFF